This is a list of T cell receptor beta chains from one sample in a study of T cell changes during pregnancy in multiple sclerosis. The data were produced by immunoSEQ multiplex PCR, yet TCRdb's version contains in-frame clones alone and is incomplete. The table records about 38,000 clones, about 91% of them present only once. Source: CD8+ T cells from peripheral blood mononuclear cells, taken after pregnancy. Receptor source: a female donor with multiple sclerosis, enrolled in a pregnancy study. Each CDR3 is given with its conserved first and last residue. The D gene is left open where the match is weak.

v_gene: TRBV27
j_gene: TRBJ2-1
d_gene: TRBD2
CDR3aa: CASSLSSGRSSDEQFF
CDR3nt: TGTGCCAGCAGTTTATCTAGCGGGAGAAGTTCGGATGAGCAGTTCTTC

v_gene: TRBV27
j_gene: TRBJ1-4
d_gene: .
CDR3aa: CASSLVYSSNEKLFF
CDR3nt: TGTGCCAGCAGCCTCGTTTACAGCTCTAATGAAAAACTGTTTTTT

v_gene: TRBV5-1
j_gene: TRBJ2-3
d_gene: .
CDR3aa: CASSVWSFGDTQYF
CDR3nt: TGCGCCAGCAGCGTCTGGTCGTTCGGGGATACGCAGTATTTT

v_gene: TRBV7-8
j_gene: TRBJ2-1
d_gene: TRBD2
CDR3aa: CASSRRLAGASSYNEQFF
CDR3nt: TGTGCCAGCAGCCGACGACTAGCGGGGGCCAGCTCCTACAATGAGCAGTTCTTC

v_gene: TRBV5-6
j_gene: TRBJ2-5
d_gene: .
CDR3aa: CASSTRRAGPQETQYF
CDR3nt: TGTGCCAGCAGCACCAGGAGGGCAGGGCCTCAAGAGACCCAGTACTTC

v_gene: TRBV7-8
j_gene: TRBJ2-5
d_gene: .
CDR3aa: CASSLLADNQETQYF
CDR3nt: TGTGCCAGCAGCTTATTAGCGGATAACCAAGAGACCCAGTACTTC

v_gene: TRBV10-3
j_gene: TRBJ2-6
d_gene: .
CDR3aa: CAISESGGARSNVLTF
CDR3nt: TGTGCCATCAGTGAGTCTGGCGGGGCCAGGTCGAACGTCCTGACTTTC

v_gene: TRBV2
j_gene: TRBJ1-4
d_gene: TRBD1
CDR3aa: CASWIDRAGGKNEKLFF
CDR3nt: TGTGCCAGCTGGATTGACAGGGCCGGGGGAAAAAATGAAAAACTGTTTTTT

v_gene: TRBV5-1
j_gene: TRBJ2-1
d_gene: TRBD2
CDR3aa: CASSFRTSASYNEQFF
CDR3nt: TGCGCCAGCAGCTTCCGGACTAGCGCGTCCTACAATGAGCAGTTCTTC

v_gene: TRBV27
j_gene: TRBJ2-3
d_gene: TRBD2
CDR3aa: CASSPTSGSADTQYF
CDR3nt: TGTGCCAGCAGTCCGACTAGCGGGAGCGCAGATACGCAGTATTTT

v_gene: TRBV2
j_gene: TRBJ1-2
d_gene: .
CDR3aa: CARLHVSDGYTF
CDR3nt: TGTGCCAGGTTACACGTGTCTGATGGCTACACCTTC

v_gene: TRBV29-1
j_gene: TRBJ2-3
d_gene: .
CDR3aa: CSVSGAAGVADTQYF
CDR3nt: TGCAGCGTCTCCGGGGCGGCAGGGGTGGCAGATACGCAGTATTTT

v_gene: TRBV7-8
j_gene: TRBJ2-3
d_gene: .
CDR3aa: CASSLVASEADTQYF
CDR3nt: TGTGCCAGCAGCTTAGTGGCTAGTGAGGCAGATACGCAGTATTTT

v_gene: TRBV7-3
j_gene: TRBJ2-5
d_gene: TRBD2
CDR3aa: CASSAGGGIQETQYF
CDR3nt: TGTGCCAGCAGCGCGGGGGGGGGCATCCAAGAGACCCAGTACTTC